This T cell receptor (beta chain) comes out of a study of T cells after yellow fever vaccination. Only a few counts were recorded for this clonotype. Antigen specificity is unknown. A universal primer site and UMIs were added as TCR cDNA was made by 5'RACE template switching. TCRdb independently ran MiXCR on the 5' RACE reads; one entry per CDR3 protein. This sample has some 600,000 distinct CDR3 sequences, with around 16% found just once. V lost 0 bases to trimming and J lost 0 bases, with 11 bases between them. The germline gives CDR1 SGHNT, CDR2 YYREEE (reference sequence). The CDR3 is 16 residues long. Study results and limitations: The booster saw the reappearance of most primary-vaccination clones (approximately 97% CD4, around 90% CD8). Clonotype sharing between CD4 and CD8 compartments was small. It was a weaker secondary response, yet one that peaked faster, at day 5 versus 15.

The sequencing here drew on PBMCs, taken 4 to 5 days after the first yellow fever vaccination. The chain couples TRBV5-4 to TRBJ2-3; the D gene is possibly TRBD2 (5 bases). This sequence was found in a man aged 18 to 30 who received the YFV17D yellow fever vaccine. CDR3 nucleotide sequence: TGTGCCAGCAGCTTGGGGTCGAGGAGGAGCACAGATACGCAGTATTTT. It is translated as CASSLGSRRSTDTQYF.